This T cell receptor beta chain was recorded in a study of CD8+ T cells in alopecia areata (dated by TCRdb to 2016 to 2019). In terms of the full investigation: Treated patients were enrolled in an open-label pilot trial of oral tofacitinib at 5 to 10 mg twice daily for moderate-to-severe alopecia areata. Tofacitinib was administered for 6 to 18 months, and 6 months of follow-up off drug were then conducted to assess delayed response and recurrence. For the treated patients, the SALT score, which quantifies what percentage of scalp surface area is affected, served as the measure of disease severity. High-throughput TCRbeta sequencing was used to examine T cell clonal expansion in alopecia areata in both the C3H/HeJ mouse model and human patients. Human TCRbeta sequencing covered scalp tissue and sorted CD4+ and CD8+ peripheral blood T cells from patchy and totalis/universalis alopecia areata patients and healthy controls. Biopsies were taken from tofacitinib-treated patients at baseline and at 4 and 24 weeks of treatment, and a later scalp biopsy was taken in several of the tofacitinib-treated patients. Scalp clonality was compared among normal scalp (n=4), patchy alopecia areata scalp (n=8), and alopecia totalis/universalis scalp (n=8). RNA was obtained with the PAXgene miRNA kit for fixed scalp, the miRNeasy kit for PBMCs, and the RNeasy kit for mouse skin. immunoSEQ multiplex PCR using 35 Vbeta forward primers and 13 Jbeta reverse primers was used to amplify TCRbeta CDR3 regions.

This specimen's treatment or condition label, per the study, means: oral pan-JAK inhibitor, 5-10 mg twice daily. Lesional scalp punch biopsies and peripheral blood were obtained from alopecia areata patients. After PBMCs were isolated by density centrifugation and stained for CD3, CD4 and CD8, a FACSAria was used to sort CD4+ and CD8+ T cells. Note on this clone: Its antigen has not been determined. One base away there is no much larger clone; base qualities are not given.

Looking up the germline V gene yields CDR1 LGHNA and CDR2 YNFKEQ. The CDR3 runs 11 residues from the cysteine to the phenylalanine. Only the CDR3 DNA stays, 33 bases, in frame from base 1. V is shortened by 1 base, J by 6 bases, and the region joining them spans 3 bases. Library method: the immunoSEQ multiplex PCR assay. RNA was extracted from all samples and reverse transcribed into cDNA as template for TCR sequencing. First-strand cDNA was synthesized using SuperScript III with a 2:1 mix of oligo-dT and random hexamers. Amplification bias was assessed with a synthetic immune receptor repertoire, and residual bias was removed computationally. The original pipeline was this. After raw reads were preprocessed to remove errors, the CDR3 was defined following IMGT conventions as running from the conserved cysteine to phenylalanine. Clonality was calculated as 1 minus Shannon entropy normalized by log2 of the number of productive unique TCRs. Whether scalp clones were CD4 or CD8 was inferred by matching scalp TCRbeta sequences against CD4 and CD8 repertoires sorted from blood. In its TCRdb copy, this immuneACCESS table keeps in-frame sequences only and misses some clones. Where compared with another copy, unresolved V genes explain less than half of these, and the others have no known cause. Clone size and the V and J calls come from that table; the DNA yielded D and trimming. Present in this sample are 150,000 to 200,000 clones, roughly 46% of which were seen just once. Over 9% of the sample rests with the top ten.

Overall study outcomes, separate from this receptor: Unlike mouse skin, where gammadelta T cells dominate, normal human skin contains resident alphabeta T cells that get sequenced too, which complicates analysis of the scalp TCR repertoire. Lesional scalp, especially in alopecia totalis/universalis, showed higher clonality and more expanded CD8+ clones than normal scalp, suggesting antigenic drive. During tofacitinib treatment, many expanded lesional clones remained in scalp and blood, and this persistence may partly explain relapse after treatment is stopped. The treated cohort was small, with a single nonresponder, so links between baseline CD8+ expansion and response need larger studies. Shared TCR sequences between patients were less evident than in mice, which may be partly attributable to HLA diversity in the patient population. Scalp clonality and the number of expanded CD8+ clones among the top 100 scalp clones were significantly decreased by tofacitinib.

This TCR came from a human donor with alopecia areata. Material: CD8+ T cells sorted from blood, obtained around week 54, from a patient treated with tofacitinib. The chain couples TRBV4-2 to TRBJ1-1; no D gene call is confident. The CDR3 loop reads CASSQGSEAFF. The DNA reads as follows: TGTGCCAGCAGCCAAGGTTCTGAAGCTTTCTTT.